The next 8 T cell receptor beta chains were all read from a single sample in a study of post-analysis software for immune sequencing data. Study conclusions and caveats: Roughly five TRBV segments appeared more often in patients than in controls, and TRBV5-6, TRBV5-1 and TRBV20-1 were among these.

TCR beta cDNA libraries had unique molecular identifiers. TCRdb re-called the PCR reads with MiXCR, one entry per CDR3 protein. The profile shows about 150,000 distinct CDR3 sequences, around 30% of them singletons. No antigen has been assigned to these receptors. The sequenced sample consisted of blood. The receptor source for this set is a girl aged 5-17 years with multiple sclerosis.

Of note for this clonotype: A much larger clone differs from this one at a single base, so this may be a read error. The chain employs TRBV20-1 and TRBJ2-7; perhaps TRBD2 as D (5 bases). With 1 base removed from V and 2 bases from J, the gap between germline ends came to 15 bases. The germline CDR1 and CDR2 sequences are DFQATT and SNEGSKA (reference sequence). CDR3 length: 15 amino acids. CDR3 region: CSARGPGLLAYEQYF. The CDR3 DNA is TGCAGTGCTAGAGGCCCAGGACTCCTGGCCTACGAGCAGTACTTC.

Comments on this clonotype: Being one base from a much bigger clone, this may be a read error. The chain recombines TRBV5-1 with TRBJ2-7; no reliable D call. CDR1 and CDR2 (germline): SGHRS, YFSETQ. This CDR3 is built from 16 residues. This CDR3 is CAGSLATLVNSYEQYF. In DNA, the CDR3 is TGCGCCGGCAGCTTGGCGACCCTGGTTAACTCCTACGAGCAGTACTTC.

Regarding this clonotype: This may be a read error, as it is one base from a much larger clone. The chain combines TRBV29-1 with TRBJ2-1, with 13 bases lining up with TRBD2. The DNA end is a closer match to TRBJ2-7, so the J assignment may be wrong. Germline CDR1 SQVTM, CDR2 ANQGSEA. CDR3 length: 16 residues. The chain's CDR3 is CSQTSGRSSSYNEQYF. The CDR3 coding sequence is TGCAGCCAGACTAGCGGGAGGTCGAGCTCCTACAATGAGCAGTACTTC.

V usage is TRBV24-1 and J usage is TRBJ2-5; D gene unclear. Trimming shortened V by 5 bases and J by 4 bases, and 10 bases separated the two germline ends. The germline CDR1 and CDR2 sequences are KGHDR and SFDVKD. CDR3 size: 13 residues. The CDR3 here is CATSASDRETQYF. The CDR3 nucleotides are TGTGCCACCAGTGCAAGTGACCGAGAGACCCAGTACTTC.

A note on this clonotype: A much bigger clone sits one base away, suggesting this may be a read error. The CDR3 is CASSLSAGAKTRYF. CDR3 coding DNA: TGTGCCAGCAGTTTATCGGCGGGTGCGAAGACCCGGTACTTC. This rearrangement joins TRBV27 to TRBJ2-5, with D tentatively TRBD2 (5 bases). Germline V CDR1 and CDR2: MNHEY, SMNVEV (reference sequence). This CDR3 is 14 amino acids long.

This clonotype occurred many times. J is TRBJ2-3 and V is TRBV6-2 or TRBV6-3; 8 nucleotides agree with TRBD2. Per the germline V gene, CDR1 is MNHEY and CDR2 is SVGEGT. Trimming cost V 6 bases and J 3 bases; bases outside gene matches: 5. This CDR3 region has 14 residues. CDR3 sequence (DNA): TGTGCCAGCAGCCCAGCGGGAGCGACAGATACGCAGTATTTT. As protein: CASSPAGATDTQYF.

The CDR3, as DNA: TGTGCCAGCAGCTCGGACGGGACAGGCCCGAGGGAGCAGTACTTC. Amino acids: CASSSDGTGPREQYF. This rearrangement joins TRBV7-2 to TRBJ2-7, with TRBD1 identical over 8 bases. With 4 bases clipped from V and 7 bases from J, the junction kept 12 bases outside the gene matches. The CDR3 length is 15 residues. CDR1 SGHTA and CDR2 FQGNSA come from the germline V gene.

This clonotype was picked up one time. A much larger clone lies a single base off, so this may be a read error. The chain is built from TRBV5-1 and TRBJ2-5, with no clear D. Germline V lookup: CDR1 SGHRS, CDR2 YFSETQ. The CDR3 contains 14 residues. As DNA, the CDR3 is TGCGCCAGCAGCCCCACAAGATCACAAGAGACCCACTACTTC. This translates into CASSPTRSQETHYF.